This section outlines one T cell receptor (beta chain) sequence together with its context. Antigen specificity is unknown. CDR1 and CDR2 (germline): SNHLY, FYNNEI. With 7 bases clipped from V and 6 bases from J, the junction kept 17 bases outside the gene matches. The CDR3 spans 17 residues. The data were taken from a study of human thymus T cells. Findings and limits, study-wide: An apparent bias in V and J gene usage was seen in thymic and blood repertoires.

Resections obtained during corrective heart surgery supplied the thymus tissue. Sequencing was performed with immunoSEQ multiplex PCR; in TCRdb, only in-frame clones are kept and a portion is missing. Of approximately 71,000 clones listed, 85% to 95% are singletons. The J gene is TRBJ2-3, the V gene TRBV2, with TRBD1 identical over 9 bases. The sequencing input was thymus tissue. The clonotype originates from a girl less than two years old with a congenital heart defect but otherwise immunologically healthy. The CDR3 here is CASNRDREVPFIDTQYF. DNA of the CDR3: TGTGCCAGCAACCGGGACAGGGAAGTACCATTTATCGATACGCAGTATTTT.